Shown below are 6 T cell receptor beta chains from a single sample sequenced in a study of CDR3 diversity in severe acne. MiXCR, applied by TCRdb to the PCR reads, yields one record per CDR3 protein. Altogether about 90,000 distinct CDR3 sequences are present, about 49% being singletons, with the ten largest covering 11%. The sequenced sample consisted of blood. These receptors all stem from a male donor with severe acne vulgaris.

The table lists this clonotype with many counts. The J gene is TRBJ2-3, the V gene TRBV19; 7 bases are a match to TRBD2. Germline V lookup: CDR1 LNHDA, CDR2 SQIVND (reference sequence). Losses at the gene ends were 9 bases for V and 2 bases for J; bases not matched to a gene: 20. The CDR3 has 18 amino acids. The CDR3 region has the DNA TGTGCCAGCAATGGGGATTCGTTGAGCGGGATAACCACAGATACGCAGTATTTT. Amino acid sequence: CASNGDSLSGITTDTQYF.

The chain carries TRBV20-1 and TRBJ2-7; D is unresolved. The ends were cut back, 5 bases at V and 6 bases at J, with 23 bases in the middle. Germline CDR1 reads DFQATT; CDR2 reads SNEGSKA (reference sequence). The CDR3 spans 15 residues. CDR3 amino acids: CSAPPPPPPQVEQYF. CDR3 bases: TGCAGTGCTCCCCCCCCCCCCCCCCCCCAGGTCGAGCAGTACTTC.

This clonotype was seen many times. The chain carries TRBV25-1 and TRBJ1-5; unclear D gene. The V end was cut by 3 bases, the J end by 1 base, with 7 bases between. CDR1 is MGHDK, CDR2 SYGVNS, per germline. This CDR3 is 14 amino acids long. In nucleotides, the CDR3 is TGTGCCAGCAGTGATTTAGGCAGCAATCAGCCCCAGCATTTT. It is translated as CASSDLGSNQPQHF. Drawing the rest from reference TRBV25-1 and TRBJ1-5, the complete variable domain is EADIYQTPRYLVIGTGKKITLECSQTMGHDKMYWYQQDPGMELHLIHYSYGVNSTEKGDLSSESTVSRIRTEHFPLTLESARPSHTSQYLCASSDLGSNQPQHFGDGTRLSIL.

This clonotype occurred a few times. The V call is TRBV24-1, the J call TRBJ2-2; perhaps TRBD2 as D (6 bases). The ends were cut back, 1 base at V and 5 bases at J, with 13 bases in the middle. The germline CDR1 and CDR2 sequences are KGHDR and SFDVKD. This CDR3 has 16 amino acids. Written as DNA, the CDR3 is TGTGCCACCAGTGATTTTTCGCAGGAGGGGACCGGGGAGCTGTTTTTT. This codes for CATSDFSQEGTGELFF.

This clonotype occurred many times. The chain recombines TRBV12-5 with TRBJ2-7; tentatively, D is TRBD1 or TRBD2 (5 bases each). Germline V gene lookup returns CDR1 LGHNT and CDR2 FRNRAP. CDR3 size: 12 residues. V was trimmed by 3 bases and J by 3 bases, leaving 6 bases between them. For the CDR3, the DNA is TGTGCTAGTGGTTTTGGGGGCTACGAGCAGTACTTC. As protein: CASGFGGYEQYF. The variable domain in full, with the rest retrieved from reference TRBV12-5 and TRBJ2-7, is DARVTQTPRHKVTEMGQEVTMRCQPILGHNTVFWYRQTMMQGLELLAYFRNRAPLDDSGMPKDRFSAEMPDATLATLKIQPSEPRDSAVYFCASGFGGYEQYFGPGTRLTVT.

A single count supports this clonotype. The chain couples TRBV27 to TRBJ2-5; D remains unclear. V was pared by 9 bases and J by 4 bases, with 6 bases between. From germline, CDR1 is MNHEY and CDR2 SMNVEV (reference sequence). The CDR3 loop spans 10 amino acids. CDR3 DNA: TGTGCCAGTCACTCAGAGACCCAGTACTTC. This gives the protein CASHSETQYF.